In this sample, the clone carrying this TCR beta chain turned up once. Antigen: not known. This sample is part of a study of cytomegalovirus exposure and HLA in healthy donors. PCR involved 60 Vbeta and 13 Jbeta primers. The table came from immunoSEQ multiplex PCR; TCRdb's copy has only in-frame clones and leaves some out. This sample has 150,000 to 200,000 clones, with about 70% found just once. Broader study findings: In a later analysis, compared with equally common non-associated chains, HLA-associated beta chains were more expanded.

Germline CDR1 is LGHNT and CDR2 is FRNRAP. The CDR3 extends over 13 amino acids. Between the trimmed V and J ends, which lost 7 bases and 4 bases, there was a span of 13 bases. This sequence joins TRBV12-5 and TRBJ2-5; a possible D gene is TRBD2 (6 bases). This clonotype originated in a male donor in good health and CMV-seronegative. The sample consisted of PBMCs. CDR3 bases: TGTGCTAGTGCCCAGGGACTGAGAGAGACCCAGTACTTC. Protein product: CASAQGLRETQYF.